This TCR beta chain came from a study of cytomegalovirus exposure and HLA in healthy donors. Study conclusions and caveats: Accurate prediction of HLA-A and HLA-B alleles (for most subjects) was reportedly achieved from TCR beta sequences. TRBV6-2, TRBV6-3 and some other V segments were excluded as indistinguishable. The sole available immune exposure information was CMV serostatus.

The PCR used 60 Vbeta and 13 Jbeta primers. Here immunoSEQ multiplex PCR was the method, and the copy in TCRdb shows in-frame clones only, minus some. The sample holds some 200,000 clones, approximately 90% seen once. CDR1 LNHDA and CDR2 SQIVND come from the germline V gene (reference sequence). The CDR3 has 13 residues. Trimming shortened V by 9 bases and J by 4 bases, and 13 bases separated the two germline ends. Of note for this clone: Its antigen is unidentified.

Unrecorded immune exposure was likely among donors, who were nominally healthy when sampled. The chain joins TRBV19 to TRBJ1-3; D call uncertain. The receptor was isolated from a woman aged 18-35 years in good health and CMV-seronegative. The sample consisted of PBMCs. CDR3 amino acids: CASDTTGGNTIYF. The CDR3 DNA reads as TGTGCCAGCGATACTACGGGGGGAAACACCATATATTTT.